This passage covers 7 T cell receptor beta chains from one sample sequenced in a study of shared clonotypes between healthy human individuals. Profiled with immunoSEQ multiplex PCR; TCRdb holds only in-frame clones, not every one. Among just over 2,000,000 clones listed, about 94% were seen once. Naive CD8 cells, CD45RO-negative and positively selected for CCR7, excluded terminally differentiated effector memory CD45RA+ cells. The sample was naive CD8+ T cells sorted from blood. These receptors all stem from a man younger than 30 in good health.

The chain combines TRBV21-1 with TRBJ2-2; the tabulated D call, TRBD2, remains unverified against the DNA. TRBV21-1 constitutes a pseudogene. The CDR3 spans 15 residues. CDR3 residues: CASSTIRFVSGELFF. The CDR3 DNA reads TGTGCCAGCAGCACCATACGTTTCGTTAGCGGGGAGCTGTTTTTT.

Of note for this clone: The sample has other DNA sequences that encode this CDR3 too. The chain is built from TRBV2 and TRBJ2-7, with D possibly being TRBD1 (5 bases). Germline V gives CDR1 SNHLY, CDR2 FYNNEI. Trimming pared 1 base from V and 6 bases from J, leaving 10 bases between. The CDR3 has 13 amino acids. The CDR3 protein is CASSEEGASEQYF. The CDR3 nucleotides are TGTGCCAGCAGTGAAGAAGGGGCTAGCGAGCAGTACTTC.

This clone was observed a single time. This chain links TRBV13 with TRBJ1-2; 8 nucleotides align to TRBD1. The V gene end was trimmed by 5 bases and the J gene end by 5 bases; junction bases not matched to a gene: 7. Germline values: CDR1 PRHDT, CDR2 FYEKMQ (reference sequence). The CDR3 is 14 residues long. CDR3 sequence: CASSADRAPYGYTF. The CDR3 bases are TGTGCCAGCAGCGCGGACAGGGCCCCTTATGGCTACACCTTC.

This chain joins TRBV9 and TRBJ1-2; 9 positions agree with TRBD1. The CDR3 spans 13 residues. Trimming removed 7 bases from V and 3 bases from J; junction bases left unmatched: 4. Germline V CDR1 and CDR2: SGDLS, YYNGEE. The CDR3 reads CASGTGFDYGYTF. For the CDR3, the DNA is TGTGCCAGCGGGACAGGGTTCGACTATGGCTACACCTTC. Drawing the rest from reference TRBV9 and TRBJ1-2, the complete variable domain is DSGVTQTPKHLITATGQRVTLRCSPRSGDLSVYWYQQSLDQGLQFLIQYYNGEERAKGNILERFSAQQFPDLHSELNLSSLELGDSALYFCASGTGFDYGYTFGSGTRLTVV.

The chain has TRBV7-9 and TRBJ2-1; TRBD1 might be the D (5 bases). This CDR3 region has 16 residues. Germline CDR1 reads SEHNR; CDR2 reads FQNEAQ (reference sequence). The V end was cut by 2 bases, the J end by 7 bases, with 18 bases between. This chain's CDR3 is CASSLSGQGVWNEQFF. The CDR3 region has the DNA TGTGCCAGCAGCTTATCAGGGCAGGGCGTTTGGAATGAGCAGTTCTTC.

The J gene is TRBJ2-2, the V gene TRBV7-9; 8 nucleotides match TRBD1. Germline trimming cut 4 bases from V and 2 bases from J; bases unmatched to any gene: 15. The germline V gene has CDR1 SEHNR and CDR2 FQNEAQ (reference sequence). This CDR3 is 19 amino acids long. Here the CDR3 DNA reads TGTGCCAGCAGCTCCGTGAAGACAGGGGACTTTGCTAACACCGGGGAGCTGTTTTTT. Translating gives CASSSVKTGDFANTGELFF.

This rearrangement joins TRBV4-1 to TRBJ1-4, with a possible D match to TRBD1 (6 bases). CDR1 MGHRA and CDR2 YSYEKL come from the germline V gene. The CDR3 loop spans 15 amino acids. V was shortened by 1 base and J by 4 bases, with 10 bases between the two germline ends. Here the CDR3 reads CASSQGQGLNEKLFF. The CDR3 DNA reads TGCGCCAGCAGCCAAGGCCAGGGGCTTAATGAAAAACTGTTTTTT.